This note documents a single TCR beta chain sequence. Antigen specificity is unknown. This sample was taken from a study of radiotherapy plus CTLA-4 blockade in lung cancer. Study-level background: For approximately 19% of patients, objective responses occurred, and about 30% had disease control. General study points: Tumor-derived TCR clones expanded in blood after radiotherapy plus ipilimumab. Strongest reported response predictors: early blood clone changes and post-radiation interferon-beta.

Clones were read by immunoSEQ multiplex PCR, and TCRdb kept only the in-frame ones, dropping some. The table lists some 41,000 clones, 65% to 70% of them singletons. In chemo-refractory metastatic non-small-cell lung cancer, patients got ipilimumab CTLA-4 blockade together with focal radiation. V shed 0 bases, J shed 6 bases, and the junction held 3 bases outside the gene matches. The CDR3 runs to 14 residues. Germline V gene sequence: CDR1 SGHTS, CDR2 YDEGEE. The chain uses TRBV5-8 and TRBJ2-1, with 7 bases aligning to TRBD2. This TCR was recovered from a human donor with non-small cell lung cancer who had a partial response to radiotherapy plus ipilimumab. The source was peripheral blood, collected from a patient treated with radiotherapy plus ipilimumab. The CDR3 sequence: CASSLGLAGNEQFF. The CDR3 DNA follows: TGTGCCAGCAGCTTGGGACTAGCTGGCAATGAGCAGTTCTTC.